The 19 T cell receptor beta chains listed next were all sequenced from one sample in a study of blood T cell repertoires in COVID-19. The method was immunoSEQ multiplex PCR; TCRdb's version includes in-frame clones alone and lacks a portion of them. The profile shows about 270,000 clones, 75% to 90% of them singletons. The sequenced sample was peripheral blood. The receptors were gathered from a woman aged 70 to 79 with COVID-19, enrolled during active disease.

The chain joins TRBV28 to TRBJ2-1; tentative D call: TRBD2 (5 bases). The germline V and J ends were trimmed by 7 bases and 5 bases, with 12 bases remaining between them. Germline V gene data show CDR1 as MDHEN and CDR2 as SYDVKM. The CDR3 is made up of 13 amino acids. CDR3 sequence reads: CASNRGLNNEQFF. As DNA, the CDR3 is TGTGCCAGCAATAGAGGGTTGAACAATGAGCAGTTCTTC.

The rearrangement joins TRBV5-8 to TRBJ2-5; the D gene is possibly TRBD1 (5 bases). The CDR3 has 14 amino acids. The germline CDR1 and CDR2 sequences are SGHTS and YDEGEE. Trimming stripped 4 bases from V and 3 bases from J, with 13 bases between. DNA for the CDR3: TGTGCCAGCAGCCCCAGGGTTGTGAAAGAGACCCAGTACTTC. Its translation is CASSPRVVKETQYF.

The V and J genes are TRBV4-3 and TRBJ2-1, with TRBD1 matching over 10 bases. V was pared by 1 base and J by 8 bases, with 8 bases of the junction left unmatched. This CDR3 contains 16 residues. Germline CDR1 LGHNA, CDR2 YSLEER. Here the CDR3 DNA reads TGCGCCAGCAGCCAAGGAGGTGACAGGGGGCAGTATGAGCAGTTCTTC. The encoded protein is CASSQGGDRGQYEQFF.

The chain employs TRBV19 and TRBJ2-6; no clear D. The CDR3 spans 14 residues. Trimming left V 7 bases short and J 4 bases short, with 11 bases between. CDR1 LNHDA and CDR2 SQIVND come from the germline V gene (reference sequence). CDR3 DNA: TGTGCCAGTACAACTATATCGGGGGCCAACGTCCTGACTTTC. It specifies CASTTISGANVLTF.

This rearrangement joins TRBV14 to TRBJ1-1; D remains unclear. The germline CDR1 and CDR2 sequences are SGHDN and FVKESK. The CDR3 loop spans 14 amino acids. V was pared by 0 bases and J by 7 bases, with 12 bases between. CDR3 residues: CASSQDFRSNEAFF. CDR3 bases: TGTGCCAGCAGCCAAGATTTCAGGTCGAATGAAGCTTTCTTT.

The rearrangement links TRBV6-1 to TRBJ2-7; possible D gene TRBD2, 6 bases. V gave up 2 bases and J gave up 6 bases, with 8 bases separating them. This CDR3 is built from 12 residues. Germline assignment: CDR1 MNHNS and CDR2 SASEGT. CDR3 protein: CASSELGLEQYF. CDR3 coding DNA: TGTGCCAGCAGTGAATTGGGACTCGAGCAGTACTTC.

The V call is TRBV21-1, the J call TRBJ1-5. TRBV21-1 is a listed pseudogene. The CDR3 loop spans 12 amino acids. In DNA, the CDR3 is TGTGCCGGGGGGACGGGGGATCAGCCCCAGCATTTT. Its protein product is CAGGTGDQPQHF.

V usage is TRBV4-1 and J usage is TRBJ1-1, with TRBD1 as a possible D gene (6 bases). In germline, CDR1 is MGHRA, CDR2 YSYEKL. CDR3 length: 14 amino acids. V gave up 2 bases and J gave up 8 bases, with 15 bases separating them. CDR3 DNA: TGCGCCAGCAGCCAACTATCCAACAGGGTGGAAGCTTTCTTT. Translated, it gives CASSQLSNRVEAFF.

The genes are TRBV6-2 or TRBV6-3 and TRBJ2-5, with 7 bases aligning to TRBD2. Germline-derived CDR1 and CDR2 are MNHEY and SVGEGT. The J segment lost 1 base and the V segment lost 6 bases, leaving 5 bases of the junction unmatched. The CDR3 extends over 14 amino acids. The CDR3 is CASSLTSAQETQYF. The CDR3 DNA reads TGTGCCAGCAGCCTTACTAGCGCCCAAGAGACCCAGTACTTC.

The chain is built from TRBV6-2 or TRBV6-3 and TRBJ2-7, with D tentatively TRBD2 (6 bases). Looked up from germline, CDR1 is MNHEY and CDR2 is SVGEGT. The CDR3 is 14 residues long. With 3 bases removed from V and 1 base from J, the gap between germline ends came to 10 bases. The CDR3 protein is CASSYDSGSYEQYF. DNA for the CDR3: TGTGCCAGCAGTTATGACAGCGGGTCCTACGAGCAGTACTTC.

This clone was seen a few times. The same CDR3 also results from other DNA sequences found in this sample. This rearrangement joins TRBV2 to TRBJ2-5; no clear D. The V end lost 5 bases, the J end lost 4 bases, and 5 bases lay between the germline ends. Germline V gene sequence: CDR1 SNHLY, CDR2 FYNNEI. The CDR3 sequence is 11 residues long. The CDR3 region is CASSRVETQYF. The CDR3 nucleotides are TGTGCCAGCAGTCGCGTAGAGACCCAGTACTTC.

The rearrangement joins TRBV18 to TRBJ1-1; a weak D match, TRBD1 (5 bases). The V gene's germline CDR1 is KGHSH and CDR2 LQKENI. The CDR3 loop spans 15 amino acids. Trimming stripped 3 bases from V and 1 base from J, with 12 bases between. The CDR3 DNA is TGTGCCAGCTCACCTGGGGCAGGCCCGAACACTGAAGCTTTCTTT. It yields the protein CASSPGAGPNTEAFF.

This CDR3 reads CASSSFRATGELFF. The DNA of the CDR3 is TGTGCCAGCAGCAGCTTCAGGGCGACCGGGGAGCTGTTTTTT. J is TRBJ2-2 and V is TRBV28, with D maybe TRBD1 (5 bases). Trimming took 6 bases from V and 5 from J, leaving 13 bases between them. The germline V gene encodes CDR1 MDHEN and CDR2 SYDVKM. The CDR3 covers 14 residues.

V and J are TRBV5-6 and TRBJ2-1; the match to TRBD2 covers 7 bases. The V gene's germline CDR1 is SGHDT and CDR2 YYEEEE. Germline trimming cut 0 bases from V and 4 bases from J; bases unmatched to any gene: 1. This CDR3 has 14 amino acids. CDR3 region: CASSLERGYNEQFF. The CDR3, as DNA: TGTGCCAGCAGCTTGGAGCGGGGATACAATGAGCAGTTCTTC.

This clone was counted only a few times. CDR3 amino acids: CASSAGQGAYDTEAFF. The CDR3 nucleotides read TGTGCCAGCAGTGCGGGACAGGGGGCTTATGACACTGAAGCTTTCTTT. The chain joins TRBV6-1 to TRBJ1-1; 12 bases align to TRBD1. V was clipped by 4 bases and J by 3 bases; unmatched bases: 6. The germline CDR1 and CDR2 sequences are MNHNS and SASEGT. The CDR3 runs 16 residues.

The gene calls are TRBV28 and TRBJ2-2; 8 nucleotides match TRBD1. Germline V CDR1 and CDR2: MDHEN, SYDVKM. Germline trimming cut 1 base from V and 6 bases from J; bases unmatched to any gene: 4. This CDR3 has 15 residues. CDR3 sequence reads: CASSLSRQGPGELFF. CDR3 coding DNA: TGTGCCAGCAGTTTATCGCGACAGGGGCCCGGGGAGCTGTTTTTT.

This rearrangement joins TRBV4-1 to TRBJ2-1, with TRBD2 matching over 10 bases. The V gene end was trimmed by 3 bases and the J gene end by 6 bases; junction bases not matched to a gene: 8. The CDR3 covers 16 residues. Germline lookup yields CDR1 MGHRA and CDR2 YSYEKL. CDR3 region: CASSHPLAGVGNEQFF. The DNA of the CDR3 is TGCGCCAGCAGCCACCCTCTAGCGGGGGTCGGCAATGAGCAGTTCTTC.

The chain uses TRBV6-2 or TRBV6-3 and TRBJ2-3; D gene unclear. Per the germline V gene, CDR1 is MNHEY and CDR2 is SVGEGT. V gave up 2 bases and J gave up 5 bases, with 8 bases separating them. The CDR3 is made up of 13 amino acids. The CDR3 loop reads CASSYGALDTQYF. In DNA, the CDR3 is TGTGCCAGCAGTTACGGAGCGTTAGATACGCAGTATTTT.

This sequence joins TRBV6-2 or TRBV6-3 and TRBJ2-1, with 8 bases fitting TRBD2. The junction had 11 bases not matched to a gene; V was cut back by 6 bases and J by 7 bases. There are 15 residues in the CDR3. Germline assignment: CDR1 MNHEY and CDR2 SVGEGT. The CDR3, as DNA: TGTGCCAGCAGCTTAGCGGGGAATGAGGGGAATGAGCAGTTCTTC. It codes for CASSLAGNEGNEQFF.